These 27 T cell receptor beta chains were sequenced from one sample in a study of neoadjuvant anti-PD-1 for oral cavity cancer. Repertoires were generated with immunoSEQ multiplex PCR, while TCRdb's copy carries only in-frame clones and drops some. The repertoire consists of under 20,000 clones, with roughly 78% occurring once and the leading ten covering 2.5% to 3.5%. The material was PBMCs, obtained before nivolumab (anti-PD-1) treatment. All receptors come from a person aged 35-79 years with oral cavity squamous cell carcinoma.

The CDR3: CASSEYPSGSFNEQFF. The CDR3 coding sequence is TGCGCCAGCAGTGAGTATCCTAGCGGGAGTTTCAATGAGCAGTTCTTC. The rearrangement joins TRBV10-1 to TRBJ2-1; the match to TRBD2 covers 10 bases. After removal of 1 base from V and 6 bases from J, the junction contained 6 bases not matched to a gene. From germline, CDR1 is WNHNN and CDR2 SYGVQD (reference sequence). CDR3 length: 16 residues.

The chain joins TRBV27 to TRBJ2-1, with unresolved D. The length of the CDR3 is 12 residues. Trimming removed 3 bases from V and 9 bases from J, with 9 bases in between. The germline V gene has CDR1 MNHEY and CDR2 SMNVEV (reference sequence). CDR3 sequence (DNA): TGTGCCAGCAGTTTTGACGGGTTTGAGCAGTTCTTC. This encodes CASSFDGFEQFF.

This clone was detected only a few times. The V call is TRBV25-1, the J call TRBJ2-7; 10 bases align to TRBD1. V shed 5 bases, J shed 6 bases, and the junction held 7 bases outside the gene matches. The CDR3 sequence is 14 residues long. Germline V gene sequence: CDR1 MGHDK, CDR2 SYGVNS. This CDR3 reads CASSFGTGVAEQYF. The CDR3 nucleotides are TGTGCCAGCAGTTTCGGGACAGGGGTAGCCGAGCAGTACTTC.

The chain joins TRBV6-1 to TRBJ1-1, with a weak D call TRBD1 (6 bases). V was clipped by 4 bases and J by 0 bases, with 9 bases between them. Germline V gene sequence: CDR1 MNHNS, CDR2 SASEGT. There are 14 residues in the CDR3. CDR3 region: CASSVGQLNTEAFF. The CDR3 bases are TGTGCCAGCAGTGTCGGACAGTTGAACACTGAAGCTTTCTTT.

The J gene is TRBJ1-5, the V gene TRBV6-1; TRBD1 is a possible D gene (5 bases). Germline CDR1 and CDR2: MNHNS and SASEGT. The CDR3 spans 13 residues. Trimming removed 11 bases at V and 2 bases at J, with 13 bases between. The CDR3 reads CAGGIIGNQPQHF. The CDR3 DNA follows: TGTGCCGGGGGAATAATAGGCAATCAGCCCCAGCATTTT.

The genes are TRBV29-1 and TRBJ2-7, with 8 positions matching TRBD1. CDR3 length: 13 residues. With V trimmed by 5 bases and J by 4 bases, 7 bases remained unmatched. The germline CDR1 and CDR2 sequences are SQVTM and ANQGSEA. CDR3 protein: CSVFGTGQYEQYF. The CDR3 coding sequence is TGCAGCGTTTTTGGGACAGGCCAATACGAGCAGTACTTC.

This clone was counted between two and nine times. J is TRBJ2-1 and V is TRBV5-1; tentative D call: TRBD1 (6 bases). This CDR3 contains 18 residues. With 0 bases removed from V and 2 bases from J, the gap between germline ends came to 18 bases. Germline V lookup: CDR1 SGHRS, CDR2 YFSETQ. The CDR3 DNA sequence: TGCGCCAGCAGCTTGGAAGTGGCCGAGGACAGTCCCTACAATGAGCAGTTCTTC. Protein product: CASSLEVAEDSPYNEQFF.

V usage is TRBV6-5 and J usage is TRBJ2-1; 8 bases agree with TRBD2. This CDR3 has 16 residues. The junction had 7 bases not matched to a gene; V was cut back by 0 bases and J by 6 bases. Germline assignment: CDR1 MNHEY and CDR2 SVGAGI. Here the CDR3 DNA reads TGTGCCAGCAGTTACTCAAAGCGGGAGCTCGGCAATGAGCAGTTCTTC. Translation gives CASSYSKRELGNEQFF.

The sample holds a few counts of this clone. The chain employs TRBV4-1 and TRBJ2-7; 7 bases are shared with TRBD1. This CDR3 is built from 16 residues. J lost 2 bases, V lost 1 base, and 8 bases had no gene match. Looked up from germline, CDR1 is MGHRA and CDR2 is YSYEKL. CDR3 residues: CASSQAKGRGTYEQYF. CDR3 nucleotides: TGCGCCAGCAGCCAAGCAAAGGGCAGGGGGACCTACGAGCAGTACTTC.

The chain combines TRBV5-1 with TRBJ2-7; D may correspond to TRBD1 or TRBD2 (6 bases each). Trimming removed 0 bases from V and 7 bases from J, with 11 bases in between. The germline V gene encodes CDR1 SGHRS and CDR2 YFSETQ. The CDR3 covers 13 residues. The CDR3 DNA sequence: TGCGCCAGCAGCTTGGGGGGGCTAGCGGAGCAGTACTTC. Translating gives CASSLGGLAEQYF.

The V and J genes are TRBV5-1 and TRBJ2-1; D unresolved. Germline CDR1 reads SGHRS; CDR2 reads YFSETQ. The V gene lost 4 bases and the J gene lost 0 bases, with 17 bases spanning the gap. The CDR3 covers 17 residues. CDR3 region: CASSTLPPGDSYNEQFF. CDR3 nucleotide sequence: TGCGCCAGCAGCACCTTACCCCCGGGTGACTCCTACAATGAGCAGTTCTTC.

The genes are TRBV6-6 and TRBJ2-5; unclear D gene. Trimming shortened V by 7 bases and J by 4 bases, and 10 bases separated the two germline ends. The CDR3 totals 12 residues. Germline loops: CDR1 MNHNY, CDR2 SVGAGI (reference sequence). CDR3 loop: CASTTVGETQYF. As DNA, the CDR3 is TGTGCCAGCACTACGGTAGGAGAGACCCAGTACTTC.

The V gene is TRBV5-6, the J gene TRBJ1-1; D is unclear. V was shortened by 1 base and J by 4 bases, with 5 bases between the two germline ends. The CDR3 extends over 12 amino acids. CDR1 is SGHDT, CDR2 YYEEEE, per germline. The CDR3 DNA follows: TGTGCCAGCAGCTTGCGGCCCACTGAAGCTTTCTTT. Translation gives CASSLRPTEAFF.

The gene calls are TRBV13 and TRBJ2-6; D is unresolved. The V gene lost 4 bases and the J gene lost 3 bases, with 13 bases spanning the gap. Germline V gene data show CDR1 as PRHDT and CDR2 as FYEKMQ (reference sequence). The CDR3 runs to 16 residues. CDR3 in amino acids: CASSSAFWLGANVLTF. The CDR3 DNA is TGTGCCAGCAGCTCGGCCTTTTGGCTTGGGGCCAACGTCCTGACTTTC.

In DNA, the CDR3 is TGTGCCAGCAGCTTGGCCGTCAGTAGCGGGAGCAAGCAGTTCTTC. It translates to CASSLAVSSGSKQFF. This chain connects TRBV5-8 to TRBJ2-1, with 9 bases lining up with TRBD2. Trimming at V came to 0 bases and at J to 11 bases, leaving 9 bases not matched to a gene. CDR3 length equals 15 residues. Germline V gene data show CDR1 as SGHTS and CDR2 as YDEGEE.

The rearrangement joins TRBV30 to TRBJ2-6, with 7 bases matching TRBD1. The CDR3 totals 19 residues. Germline V gene data show CDR1 as GTSNPN and CDR2 as SVGIG (reference sequence). J gave up 0 bases and V 3 bases, and 14 bases lay outside the gene matches. The CDR3 reads CAWSRGRRDSASGANVLTF. CDR3 DNA sequence: TGTGCCTGGAGCCGAGGTAGACGGGACAGTGCCTCTGGGGCCAACGTCCTGACTTTC.

The V gene is TRBV6-6, the J gene TRBJ2-7; D gene ambiguous. V shed 6 bases and J shed 5 bases, with 20 bases lying between them. CDR3 length: 15 amino acids. Germline CDR1 reads MNHNY; CDR2 reads SVGAGI (reference sequence). Here the CDR3 DNA reads TGTGCCAGCAGGAGAGAGGCACCTAGTACCCACGAGCAGTACTTC. This codes for CASRREAPSTHEQYF.

This chain joins TRBV6-1 and TRBJ2-5, with TRBD1 as a possible D gene (6 bases). TRBJ2-7 explains the end of the DNA better; the J call may be wrong. In germline, CDR1 is MNHNS, CDR2 SASEGT. The CDR3 spans 12 residues. Here the CDR3 DNA reads TGTGCCAGCACTGTAGTAGGGGGCGAGCAGTACTTC. It yields the protein CASTVVGGEQYF.

The chain links TRBV30 to TRBJ2-1; D possibly matches TRBD1 or TRBD2 (7 bases each). Germline-derived CDR1 and CDR2 are GTSNPN and SVGIG (reference sequence). V shed 3 bases and J shed 13 bases, with 19 bases lying between them. The length of the CDR3 is 13 residues. This CDR3 is CAWRRLAGDSQFF. Here the CDR3 DNA reads TGTGCCTGGAGACGACTAGCCGGGGACAGTCAGTTCTTC.

The rearrangement joins TRBV7-2 to TRBJ2-1; possibly TRBD1 or TRBD2 for D (5 bases each). This CDR3 is 15 amino acids long. Trimming shortened V by 0 bases and J by 2 bases, and 8 bases separated the two germline ends. CDR1 is SGHTA, CDR2 FQGNSA, per germline. The CDR3 DNA sequence: TGTGCCAGCAGCTTAGCGTGGGGGACCTACAATGAGCAGTTCTTC. It yields the protein CASSLAWGTYNEQFF.

Written as DNA, the CDR3 is TGCAGCAAGGGACTAGCGGACAATGAGCAGTTCTTC. It translates to CSKGLADNEQFF. J is TRBJ2-1 and V is TRBV29-1, with 11 bases aligning to TRBD2. Losses at the gene ends were 8 bases for V and 5 bases for J; bases not matched to a gene: 2. Looked up from germline, CDR1 is SQVTM and CDR2 is ANQGSEA. This CDR3 contains 12 residues.

CDR3 protein: CASSHLAGGWGDTQYF. CDR3 DNA: TGTGCCAGCAGCCATCTAGCGGGAGGTTGGGGAGATACGCAGTATTTT. V and J are TRBV7-9 and TRBJ2-3; 11 nucleotides agree with TRBD2. The CDR3 is 16 residues long. V dropped 5 bases and J dropped 5; count of bases not matched to a gene: 9. CDR1 is SEHNR, CDR2 FQNEAQ, per germline (reference sequence).

The chain combines TRBV27 with TRBJ2-3; D gene unclear. The CDR3 sequence is 15 residues long. The germline gives CDR1 MNHEY, CDR2 SMNVEV (reference sequence). Trimming left V 0 bases short and J 2 bases short, with 9 bases between. DNA of the CDR3: TGTGCCAGCAGTTTATCACGGGCAAACACAGATACGCAGTATTTT. Residues: CASSLSRANTDTQYF.

The V gene is TRBV29-1, the J gene TRBJ2-7; 7 bases agree with TRBD2. The V segment lost 5 bases and the J segment 7 bases; nucleotides outside the gene matches: 8. Germline lookup yields CDR1 SQVTM and CDR2 ANQGSEA. The CDR3 is 12 amino acids. In nucleotides, the CDR3 is TGCAGCGTTCGGGGGGAGGGACTGGAGCAGTACTTC. The encoded protein is CSVRGEGLEQYF.

This clone occurred a few times. CDR3 coding DNA: TGTGCCAGCAGCGTATCCGGGACTAGCTCCGAGCAGTACTTC. Protein: CASSVSGTSSEQYF. The V gene is TRBV14, the J gene TRBJ2-7; 9 positions match TRBD2. Germline V gene sequence: CDR1 SGHDN, CDR2 FVKESK. V lost 5 bases to trimming and J lost 6 bases; unmatched junction nucleotides: 8. The CDR3 consists of 14 residues.

Only a few counts were recorded for this clone. The chain joins TRBV28 to TRBJ1-1; TRBD1 is a possible D gene (6 bases). CDR1 and CDR2 from the germline V gene are MDHEN and SYDVKM. The CDR3 totals 17 residues. With 4 bases removed from V and 4 bases from J, the gap between germline ends came to 22 bases. The CDR3 DNA is TGTGCCAGCAGTTCGATAATATGGACAGTTTGGGGCACTGAAGCTTTCTTT. Amino acid sequence: CASSSIIWTVWGTEAFF.

This chain uses TRBV7-3 with TRBJ2-2; D gene uncertain. The germline gives CDR1 SGHTA, CDR2 FQGTGA. The CDR3 runs to 13 residues. The V and J ends lost 5 bases and 2 bases respectively, with 6 bases between them. The CDR3: CASSLSNTGELFF. As DNA, the CDR3 is TGTGCCAGCAGCCTTAGTAACACCGGGGAGCTGTTTTTT.